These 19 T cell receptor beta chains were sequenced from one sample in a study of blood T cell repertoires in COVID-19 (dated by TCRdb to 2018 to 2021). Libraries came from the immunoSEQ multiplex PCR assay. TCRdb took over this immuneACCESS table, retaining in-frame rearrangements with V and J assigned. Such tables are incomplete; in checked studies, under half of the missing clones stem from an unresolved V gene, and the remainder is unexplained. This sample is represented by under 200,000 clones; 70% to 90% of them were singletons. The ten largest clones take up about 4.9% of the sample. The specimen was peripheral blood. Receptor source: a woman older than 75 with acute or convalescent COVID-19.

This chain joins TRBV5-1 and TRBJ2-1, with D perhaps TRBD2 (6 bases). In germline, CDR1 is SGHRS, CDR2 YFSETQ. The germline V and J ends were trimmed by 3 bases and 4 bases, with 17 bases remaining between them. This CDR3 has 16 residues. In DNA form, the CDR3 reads TGCGCCAGCAGCTCGGGGGAGATTGCGGCTTACAATGAGCAGTTCTTC. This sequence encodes CASSSGEIAAYNEQFF.

The CDR3: CAWSTLGFGGGQPQHF. The CDR3 nucleotides are TGTGCCTGGAGTACACTGGGGTTTGGGGGCGGTCAGCCCCAGCATTTT. This chain uses TRBV30 with TRBJ1-5; possible D gene TRBD1, 6 bases. CDR3 length: 16 amino acids. Trimming pared 2 bases from V and 6 bases from J, leaving 20 bases between. Germline-derived CDR1 and CDR2 are GTSNPN and SVGIG (reference sequence). Based on the CDR3 plus reference TRBV30 and TRBJ1-5, the full variable domain is SQTIHQWPATLVQPVGSPLSLECTVEGTSNPNLYWYRQAAGRGLQLLFYSVGIGQISSEVPQNLSASRPQDRQFILSSKKLLLSDSGFYLCAWSTLGFGGGQPQHFGDGTRLSIL.

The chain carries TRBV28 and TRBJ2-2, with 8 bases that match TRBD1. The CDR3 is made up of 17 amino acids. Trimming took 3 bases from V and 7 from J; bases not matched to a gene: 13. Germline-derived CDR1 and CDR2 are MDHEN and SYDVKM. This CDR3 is CASSFGTRTGSIGELFF. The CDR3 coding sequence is TGTGCCAGCAGTTTTGGTACTAGGACAGGGAGTATCGGGGAGCTGTTTTTT.

The CDR3 is CASSNQGTYNEQFF. The CDR3 DNA follows: TGTGCCAGTAGTAACCAGGGGACCTACAATGAGCAGTTCTTC. The gene calls are TRBV19 and TRBJ2-1; D perhaps matches TRBD1 (6 bases). Between the trimmed V and J ends, which lost 4 bases and 2 bases, there was a span of 9 bases. CDR3 length: 14 residues. Per the germline V gene, CDR1 is LNHDA and CDR2 is SQIVND (reference sequence).

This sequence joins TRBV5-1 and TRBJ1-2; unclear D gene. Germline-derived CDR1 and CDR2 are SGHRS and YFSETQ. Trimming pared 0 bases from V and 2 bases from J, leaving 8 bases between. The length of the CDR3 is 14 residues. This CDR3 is CASSLVSENYGYTF. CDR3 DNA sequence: TGCGCCAGCAGCTTGGTTTCAGAAAACTATGGCTACACCTTC. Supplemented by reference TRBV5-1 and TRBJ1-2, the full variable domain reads KAGVTQTPRYLIKTRGQQVTLSCSPISGHRSVSWYQQTPGQGLQFLFEYFSETQRNKGNFPGRFSGRQFSNSRSEMNVSTLELGDSALYLCASSLVSENYGYTFGSGTRLTVV.

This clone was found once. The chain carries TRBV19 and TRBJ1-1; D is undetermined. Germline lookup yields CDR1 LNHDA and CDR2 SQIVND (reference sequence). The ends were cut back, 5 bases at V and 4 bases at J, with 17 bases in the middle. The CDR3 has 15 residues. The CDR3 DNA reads TGTGCCAGTAGTTCGTACTCGAGGGCCATCACTGAAGCTTTCTTT. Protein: CASSSYSRAITEAFF.

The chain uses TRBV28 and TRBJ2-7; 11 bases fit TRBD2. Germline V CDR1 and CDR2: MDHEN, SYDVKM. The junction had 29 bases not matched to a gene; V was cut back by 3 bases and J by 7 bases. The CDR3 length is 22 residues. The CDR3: CASSFRVVKGIVTSGKALEQYF. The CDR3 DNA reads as TGTGCCAGCAGTTTTAGGGTGGTCAAGGGCATAGTGACTAGCGGGAAGGCTTTGGAGCAGTACTTC. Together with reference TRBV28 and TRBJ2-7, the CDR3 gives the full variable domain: DVKVTQSSRYLVKRTGEKVFLECVQDMDHENMFWYRQDPGLGLRLIYFSYDVKMKEKGDIPEGYSVSREKKERFSLILESASTNQTSMYLCASSFRVVKGIVTSGKALEQYFGPGTRLTVT.

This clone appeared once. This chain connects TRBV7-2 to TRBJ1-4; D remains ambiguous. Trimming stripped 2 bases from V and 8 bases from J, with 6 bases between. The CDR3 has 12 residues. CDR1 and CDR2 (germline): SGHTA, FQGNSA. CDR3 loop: CASSLPLEKLFF. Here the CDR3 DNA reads TGTGCCAGCAGCTTACCCTTAGAAAAACTGTTTTTT.

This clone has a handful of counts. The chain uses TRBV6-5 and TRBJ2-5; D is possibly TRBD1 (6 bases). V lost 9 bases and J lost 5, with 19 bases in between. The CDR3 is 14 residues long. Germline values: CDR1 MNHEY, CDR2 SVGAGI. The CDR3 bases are TGTGCCAGTCTCCAAACAGGGCGGCGGGAGACCCAGTACTTC. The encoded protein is CASLQTGRRETQYF.

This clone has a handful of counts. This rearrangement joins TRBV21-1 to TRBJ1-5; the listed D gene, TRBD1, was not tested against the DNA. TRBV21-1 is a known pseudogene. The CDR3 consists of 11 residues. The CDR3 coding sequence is TGTGCCAGCAGCAACAGGGGCCCCCAGCATTTT. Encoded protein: CASSNRGPQHF.

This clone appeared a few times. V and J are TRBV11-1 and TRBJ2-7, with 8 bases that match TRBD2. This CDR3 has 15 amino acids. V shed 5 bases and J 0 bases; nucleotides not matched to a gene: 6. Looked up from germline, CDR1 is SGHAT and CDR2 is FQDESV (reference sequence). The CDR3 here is CASSLLAASSYEQYF. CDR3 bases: TGTGCCAGCAGCCTACTAGCGGCTAGCTCCTACGAGCAGTACTTC. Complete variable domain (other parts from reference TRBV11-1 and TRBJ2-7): EAEVAQSPRYKITEKSQAVAFWCDPISGHATLYWYRQILGQGPELLVQFQDESVVDDSQLPKDRFSAERLKGVDSTLKIQPAELGDSAMYLCASSLLAASSYEQYFGPGTRLTVT.

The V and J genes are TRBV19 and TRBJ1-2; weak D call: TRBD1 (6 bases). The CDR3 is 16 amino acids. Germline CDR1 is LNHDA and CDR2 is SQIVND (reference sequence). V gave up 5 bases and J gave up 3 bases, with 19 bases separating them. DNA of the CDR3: TGTGCCAGTAGTCGTTTCAGGGGATCAGAGGACTATGGCTACACCTTC. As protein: CASSRFRGSEDYGYTF.

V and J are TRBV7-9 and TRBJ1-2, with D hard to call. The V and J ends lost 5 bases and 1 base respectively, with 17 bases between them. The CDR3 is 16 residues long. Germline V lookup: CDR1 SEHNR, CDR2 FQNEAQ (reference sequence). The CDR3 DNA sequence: TGTGCCAGCAGCATCCTGTCTGTGGGGAGTAACTATGGCTACACCTTC. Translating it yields CASSILSVGSNYGYTF. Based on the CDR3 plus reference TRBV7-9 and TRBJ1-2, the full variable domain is DTGVSQNPRHKITKRGQNVTFRCDPISEHNRLYWYRQTLGQGPEFLTYFQNEAQLEKSRLLSDRFSAERPKGSFSTLEIQRTEQGDSAMYLCASSILSVGSNYGYTFGSGTRLTVV.

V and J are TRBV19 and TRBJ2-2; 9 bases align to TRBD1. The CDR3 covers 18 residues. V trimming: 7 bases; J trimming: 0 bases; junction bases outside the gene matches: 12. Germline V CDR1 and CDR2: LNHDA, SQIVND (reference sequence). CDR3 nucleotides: TGTGCCAGTAAGGGGACAGGGATTGGGATGGCGAACACCGGGGAGCTGTTTTTT. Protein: CASKGTGIGMANTGELFF.

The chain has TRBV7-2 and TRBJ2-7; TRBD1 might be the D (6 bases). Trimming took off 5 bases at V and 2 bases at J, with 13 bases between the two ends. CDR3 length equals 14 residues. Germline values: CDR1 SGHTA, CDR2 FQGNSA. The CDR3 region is CASSRPGHAYEQYF. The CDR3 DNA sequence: TGTGCCAGCAGCAGACCGGGACATGCCTACGAGCAGTACTTC. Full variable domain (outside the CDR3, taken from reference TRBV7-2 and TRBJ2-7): GAGVSQSPSNKVTEKGKDVELRCDPISGHTALYWYRQSLGQGLEFLIYFQGNSAPDKSGLPSDRFSAERTGGSVSTLTIQRTQQEDSAVYLCASSRPGHAYEQYFGPGTRLTVT.

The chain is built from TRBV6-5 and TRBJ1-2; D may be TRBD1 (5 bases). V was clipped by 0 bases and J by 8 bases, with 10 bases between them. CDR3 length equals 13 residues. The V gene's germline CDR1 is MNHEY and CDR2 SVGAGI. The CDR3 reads CASSYSGGAGYTF. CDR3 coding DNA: TGTGCCAGCAGTTACTCGGGGGGTGCCGGCTACACCTTC.

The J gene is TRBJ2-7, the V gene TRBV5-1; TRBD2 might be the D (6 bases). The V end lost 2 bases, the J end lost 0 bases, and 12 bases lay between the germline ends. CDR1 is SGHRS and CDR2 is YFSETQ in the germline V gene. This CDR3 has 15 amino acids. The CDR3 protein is CASSLAGYSSYEQYF. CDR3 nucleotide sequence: TGCGCCAGCAGCTTAGCGGGCTATAGCTCCTACGAGCAGTACTTC.

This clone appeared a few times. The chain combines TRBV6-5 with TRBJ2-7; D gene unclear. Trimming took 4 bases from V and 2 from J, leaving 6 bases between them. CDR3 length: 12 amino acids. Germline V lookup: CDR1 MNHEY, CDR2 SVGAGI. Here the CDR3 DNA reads TGTGCCAGCAGTTCACCTACCTACGAGCAGTACTTC. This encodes CASSSPTYEQYF.

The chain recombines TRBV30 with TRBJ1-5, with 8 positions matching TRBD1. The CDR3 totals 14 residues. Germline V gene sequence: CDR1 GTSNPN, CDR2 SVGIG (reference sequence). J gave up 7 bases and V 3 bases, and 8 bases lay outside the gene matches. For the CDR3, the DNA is TGTGCCTGGAGCCGGACAGGGTGGAAACAGCCCCAGCATTTT. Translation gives CAWSRTGWKQPQHF. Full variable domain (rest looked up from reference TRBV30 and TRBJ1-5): SQTIHQWPATLVQPVGSPLSLECTVEGTSNPNLYWYRQAAGRGLQLLFYSVGIGQISSEVPQNLSASRPQDRQFILSSKKLLLSDSGFYLCAWSRTGWKQPQHFGDGTRLSIL.